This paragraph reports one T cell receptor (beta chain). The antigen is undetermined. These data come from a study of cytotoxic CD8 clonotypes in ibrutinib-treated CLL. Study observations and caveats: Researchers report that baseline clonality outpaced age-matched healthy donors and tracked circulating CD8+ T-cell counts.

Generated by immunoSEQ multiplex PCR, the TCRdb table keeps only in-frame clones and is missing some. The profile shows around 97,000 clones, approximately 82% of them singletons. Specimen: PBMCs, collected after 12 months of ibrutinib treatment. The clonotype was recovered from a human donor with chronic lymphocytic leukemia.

The CDR3 nucleotides read TGCAGCGTTCGGGGGGCAGATGAAAAACTGTTTTTT. Encoded protein: CSVRGADEKLFF. This chain connects TRBV29-1 to TRBJ1-4; D possibly corresponds to TRBD1 (6 bases). V was cut by 5 bases and J by 6 bases, with 10 bases left in between. The CDR3 loop spans 12 amino acids. CDR1 and CDR2 from the germline V gene are SQVTM and ANQGSEA.